These T cell receptor beta chains were read from a single sample in a study of shared clonotypes between healthy human individuals. The repertoire was sequenced with immunoSEQ multiplex PCR; TCRdb's copy has only in-frame clones and lacks some. Among some 1,600,000 clones, 98% were seen once, and the ten largest hold 0.4% to 0.45%. Specimen: naive CD4+ T cells sorted from blood. These receptors were obtained from a man aged 30 to 39 in good health. The CDR3 runs from the conserved cysteine through the conserved F or W. D genes are given only for firm matches. Only some rows state a clone size, as once, few, many or a class for expanded clones.

d_call	clone_size	j_call	v_call	cdr3_nt	cdr3_aa
NA	NA	TRBJ2-5	TRBV9	TGTGCCAGCAGCGTAGAGAATTGGGAGACCCAGTACTTC	CASSVENWETQYF
NA	NA	TRBJ1-5	TRBV5-4	TGTGCCAGCAGCTTCGACCAGCAGGGCCAGCATTTT	CASSFDQQGQHF
TRBD1	NA	TRBJ1-1	TRBV5-1	TGCGCCAGCAGCTTAAATTGGGGCAGGGGGCCCACTGAAGCTTTCTTT	CASSLNWGRGPTEAFF
NA	NA	TRBJ2-2	TRBV5-1	TGCGCCAGCAGCTTGGAAGTACCGCTAGTCACCGGGGAGCTGTTTTTT	CASSLEVPLVTGELFF
TRBD1	NA	TRBJ1-2	TRBV10-3	TGTGCCATCAGTGAGTCGGAAGGGACAGGGGCTGGCTACACCTTC	CAISESEGTGAGYTF
TRBD1	NA	TRBJ1-5	TRBV2	TGTGCCAGCAGTGAAGCTCAGGGGGCCCAGCCCCAGCATTTT	CASSEAQGAQPQHF
TRBD2	once	TRBJ2-7	TRBV5-4	TGTGCCAGCAGCTTTCGGGGGGGGTCCTACGAGCAGTACTTC	CASSFRGGSYEQYF
TRBD1	NA	TRBJ1-2	TRBV18	TGTGCCAGCTCAACGCCGGGACAGGCGTACTATGGCTACACCTTC	CASSTPGQAYYGYTF
NA	NA	TRBJ2-1	TRBV11-2	TGTGCCAGCAGGAGACCTTATGGTACCTACAATGAGCAGTTCTTC	CASRRPYGTYNEQFF
TRBD1	NA	TRBJ1-2	TRBV7-2	TGTGCCAGCAGCCGGGACAGGGGGCCTCCCCGTCGGGGCTACACCTTC	CASSRDRGPPRRGYTF
NA	NA	TRBJ1-3	TRBV5-4	TGTGCCAGCAGCCTGGGACGGAGCTCTGGAAACACCATATATTTT	CASSLGRSSGNTIYF
NA	NA	TRBJ2-5	TRBV7-6	TGTGCCAGCAGCTTCCTAGGGGGCGGGGTATCAGTCCAAGAGACCCAGTACTTC	CASSFLGGGVSVQETQYF
NA	NA	TRBJ2-5	TRBV7-9	TGTGCCAGCAGCAAGGACAGTCGCTACGGAGAGACCCAGTACTTC	CASSKDSRYGETQYF
NA	NA	TRBJ2-7	TRBV28	TGTGCCAGCAGTTTGGCGGCGGGTCTGCAGTACTTC	CASSLAAGLQYF
TRBD2	once	TRBJ2-5	TRBV28	TGTGCCAGCAGTGCAAAAGGGACTAGCGGGAGGATTTCTGGCGGTCAGACCCAGTACTTC	CASSAKGTSGRISGGQTQYF
NA	NA	TRBJ1-1	TRBV27	TGTGCCAGCAGTTTATCTGCAGCTCTGGCAACTGAAGCTTTCTTT	CASSLSAALATEAFF
NA	NA	TRBJ1-4	TRBV11-2	TGTGCCAGCCGCCGAGGTCCCGATGAAAAACTGTTTTTT	CASRRGPDEKLFF
TRBD2	once	TRBJ2-1	TRBV27	TGTGCCAGCAGTTTAAAGGCTAGCGGGGAGGGGGAGCAGTTCTTC	CASSLKASGEGEQFF
TRBD2	NA	TRBJ2-7	TRBV7-9	TGTGCCAGCAGCCCCCGGGAGGCCCCGTGGGAGCAGTACTTC	CASSPREAPWEQYF
TRBD2	NA	TRBJ2-3	TRBV9	TGTGCCAGCAGCGTAGGACTAGCGGGGACCACAGATACGCAGTATTTT	CASSVGLAGTTDTQYF
NA	once	TRBJ2-3	TRBV4-1	TGCGCCAGCAGAGGGATTCTCTTCCATACGCAGTATTTT	CASRGILFHTQYF
NA	NA	TRBJ2-1	TRBV11-2	TGTGCCAGCAGCTTAACCGGGGTAAGCTCCTACAATGAGCAGTTCTTC	CASSLTGVSSYNEQFF
TRBD2	NA	TRBJ2-3	TRBV9	TGTGCCAGCAGCGTAGCTTTGACTAGCGGGAGGAGCACAGATACGCAGTATTTT	CASSVALTSGRSTDTQYF
NA	NA	TRBJ2-5	TRBV6-5	TGTGCCAGCAGCCGGACAGTACAAGAGACCCAGTACTTC	CASSRTVQETQYF
NA	NA	TRBJ2-7	TRBV6-1	TGTGCCAGCAGTGAAGGACCACCCAACGAGCAGTACTTC	CASSEGPPNEQYF
NA	NA	TRBJ2-1	TRBV5-6	TGTGCCAGCAGCTTGGAGTGGGACTCATTCAACAATGAGCAGTTCTTC	CASSLEWDSFNNEQFF
NA	NA	TRBJ1-5	TRBV19	TGTGCCAGCAGTACTCGGGATAGCAGGCAGCCCCAGCATTTT	CASSTRDSRQPQHF
NA	NA	TRBJ2-1	TRBV5-1	TGCGCCAGCAGCTTGGAAGCAGGGTACAATGAGCAGTTCTTC	CASSLEAGYNEQFF
NA	once	TRBJ2-1	TRBV5-1	TGCGCCAGCAGCTTGGGGGAGAACCCCTACAATGAGCAGTTCTTC	CASSLGENPYNEQFF
NA	NA	TRBJ2-7	TRBV19	TGTGCCAGTAGTCGCAAGCCGAGCTCCTACGAGCAGTACTTC	CASSRKPSSYEQYF
TRBD2	NA	TRBJ2-5	TRBV27	TGTGCCAGCAGTTTATCTTTAGCGGGAGCCCAAGAGACCCAGTACTTC	CASSLSLAGAQETQYF
TRBD1	NA	TRBJ2-5	TRBV5-4	TGTGCCAGCAGTCGACAGGGGGCGCAGGGACAAGAGACCCAGTACTTC	CASSRQGAQGQETQYF
NA	NA	TRBJ2-1	TRBV5-5	TGTGCCAGCAGCTTGGCTACGCTCAATGAGCAGTTCTTC	CASSLATLNEQFF
TRBD2	NA	TRBJ2-2	TRBV2	TGTGCCAGCAGGAAGGGACTAGCAGCGAACACCGGGGAGCTGTTTTTT	CASRKGLAANTGELFF
NA	NA	TRBJ2-7	TRBV5-1	TGCGCCAGCAGCGTGCTTACAGACTCGTACGAGCAGTACTTC	CASSVLTDSYEQYF
NA	NA	TRBJ2-5	TRBV10-3	TGTGCCATCAGTGAGTCTTCACGGGCGGGAAAAGAGACCCAGTACTTC	CAISESSRAGKETQYF
NA	once	TRBJ1-2	TRBV5-5	TGTGCCAGCAGCTTGCCCCAGAACTATGGCTACACCTTC	CASSLPQNYGYTF
TRBD2	NA	TRBJ2-6	TRBV28	TGTGCCAGCAGTACAAATACCGGGACTAGGATCTCTGGGGCCAACGTCCTGACTTTC	CASSTNTGTRISGANVLTF
NA	NA	TRBJ1-1	TRBV4-1	TGCGCCAGCAGCCAAGAAGGTGTTGCGAACACTGAAGCTTTCTTT	CASSQEGVANTEAFF
TRBD1	NA	TRBJ1-5	TRBV27	TGTGCCAGCAGTTTGAAGACAGGGATCAATCAGCCCCAGCATTTT	CASSLKTGINQPQHF
NA	few	TRBJ1-4	TRBV6-5	TGTGCCAGCAGTTACCGAGTTTCTTCCTACGAAAAACTGTTTTTT	CASSYRVSSYEKLFF
NA	once	TRBJ2-7	TRBV10-1	TGCGCCAGCTCGGACAGATACGAGCAGTACTTC	CASSDRYEQYF
NA	NA	TRBJ2-6	TRBV7-2	TGTGCCAGCAGCTTCCAGGGAGCCGTAGCTGGGGCCAACGTCCTGACTTTC	CASSFQGAVAGANVLTF
NA	NA	TRBJ2-2	TRBV7-2	TGTGCCAGCAGCTTGTCGTGGACCGGGGAGCTGTTTTTT	CASSLSWTGELFF
NA	NA	TRBJ1-2	TRBV2	TGTGCCAGCAGTCCGGGGATGGGGGGAGGCTACACCTTC	CASSPGMGGGYTF
NA	NA	TRBJ2-3	TRBV27	TGTGCCAGCAGTCTATCCCCCTGGCCCACGGTGGGCCCAGATACGCAGTATTTT	CASSLSPWPTVGPDTQYF
NA	NA	TRBJ2-2	TRBV6-5	TGTGCCAGCTGCCTACTACATGGAGTCGGGGAGCTGTTTTTT	CASCLLHGVGELFF
NA	NA	TRBJ2-5	TRBV6-5	TGTGCCGCCGGTCGAGAGACCCAGTACTTC	CAAGRETQYF
NA	NA	TRBJ2-3	TRBV19	TGTGCCAGTAGTTCGGTAGATACGCAGTATTTT	CASSSVDTQYF
NA	NA	TRBJ1-1	TRBV5-6	TGTGCCAGCAGCTTGTTACCCCGCATGAACACTGAAGCTTTCTTT	CASSLLPRMNTEAFF
NA	NA	TRBJ1-2	TRBV20-1	TGCAGTGCTCGGGACGACGGTGGCTACACCTTC	CSARDDGGYTF
TRBD1	NA	TRBJ1-3	TRBV15	TGTGCCACCAGCAGTCCCAGGGGTGGACAGGGGAACACCATATATTTT	CATSSPRGGQGNTIYF
NA	NA	TRBJ2-7	TRBV9	TGTGCCAGCAGCGTAGGGATTACCTACGAGCAGTACTTC	CASSVGITYEQYF
TRBD1	NA	TRBJ1-1	TRBV5-6	TGTGCCAGCAGGACACGATGGACAGGTCAGGCGAACACTGAAGCTTTCTTT	CASRTRWTGQANTEAFF
TRBD1	NA	TRBJ2-5	TRBV5-1	TGCGCCAGCAGCTCGGATGGGACAGGCCCAGAGACCCAGTACTTC	CASSSDGTGPETQYF